This T cell receptor beta chain was observed in a study of technical replicates of blood from a few donors. TCRdb keeps only in-frame clones here, not all; method: immunoSEQ multiplex PCR. The sample consists of tens of thousands of clones, just over 90% of them appearing once. V dropped 7 bases and J dropped 3 bases, with 16 bases sitting between them. The CDR3 extends over 15 amino acids. Germline values: CDR1 LNHDA, CDR2 SQIVND (reference sequence). This sequence joins TRBV19 and TRBJ1-5, with D tentatively TRBD1 (5 bases). Sequencing input: T cells isolated from PBMCs. The origin of this receptor is a human donor in good health. CDR3 in DNA: TGTGCCAGTATTGGGTCCAGGGTTTTCAATCAGCCCCAGCATTTT. This encodes CASIGSRVFNQPQHF. Using reference TRBV19 and TRBJ1-5 for the parts outside the CDR3, the full variable domain is DGGITQSPKYLFRKEGQNVTLSCEQNLNHDAMYWYRQDPGQGLRLIYYSQIVNDFQKGDIAEGYSVSREKKESFPLTVTSAQKNPTAFYLCASIGSRVFNQPQHFGDGTRLSIL.